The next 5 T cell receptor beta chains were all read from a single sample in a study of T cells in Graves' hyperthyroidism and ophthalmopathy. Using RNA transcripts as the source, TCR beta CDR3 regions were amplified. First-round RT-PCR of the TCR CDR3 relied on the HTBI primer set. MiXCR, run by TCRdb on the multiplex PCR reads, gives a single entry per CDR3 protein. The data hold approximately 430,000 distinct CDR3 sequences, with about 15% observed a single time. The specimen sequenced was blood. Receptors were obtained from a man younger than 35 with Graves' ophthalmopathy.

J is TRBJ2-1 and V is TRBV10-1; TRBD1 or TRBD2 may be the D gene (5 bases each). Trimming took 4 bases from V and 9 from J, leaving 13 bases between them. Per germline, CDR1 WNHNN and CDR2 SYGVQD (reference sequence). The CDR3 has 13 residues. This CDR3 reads CASSGGTYGEQFF. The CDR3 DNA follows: TGCGCCAGCAGTGGGGGGACGTACGGTGAGCAGTTCTTC.

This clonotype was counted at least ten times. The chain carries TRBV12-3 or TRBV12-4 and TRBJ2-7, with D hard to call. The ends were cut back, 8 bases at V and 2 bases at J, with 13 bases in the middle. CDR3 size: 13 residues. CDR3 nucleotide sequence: TGTGCCAGCTCACCTCTCTGGCCCTACGAGCAGTACTTC. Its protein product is CASSPLWPYEQYF.

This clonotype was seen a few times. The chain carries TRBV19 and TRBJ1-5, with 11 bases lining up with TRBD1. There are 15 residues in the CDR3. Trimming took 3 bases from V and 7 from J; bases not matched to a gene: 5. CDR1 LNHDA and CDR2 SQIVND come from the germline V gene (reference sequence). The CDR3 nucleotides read TGTGCCAGTAGTATTGGGACAGGGGGTGGACAGCCCCAGCATTTT. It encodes CASSIGTGGGQPQHF.

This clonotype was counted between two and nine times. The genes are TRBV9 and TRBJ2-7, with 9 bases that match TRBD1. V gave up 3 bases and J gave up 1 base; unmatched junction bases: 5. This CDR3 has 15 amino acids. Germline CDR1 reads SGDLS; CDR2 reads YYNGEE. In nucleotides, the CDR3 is TGTGCCAGCAGCGCCGGACAGGGGTGGTCCTACGAGCAGTACTTC. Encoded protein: CASSAGQGWSYEQYF.

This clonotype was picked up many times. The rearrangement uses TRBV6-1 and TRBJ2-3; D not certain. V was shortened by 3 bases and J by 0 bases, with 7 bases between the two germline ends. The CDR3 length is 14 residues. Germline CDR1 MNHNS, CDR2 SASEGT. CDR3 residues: CASSDLGSTDTQYF. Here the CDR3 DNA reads TGTGCCAGCAGTGATCTTGGTAGCACAGATACGCAGTATTTT.